This TCR beta chain is drawn from a study of T cell responses to AZD1222 COVID-19 vaccine. A remark on this clone: What it binds is not known. The sample carries other DNA sequences with the same CDR3.

TCRdb's copy holds only in-frame clones and misses some; the assay was immunoSEQ multiplex PCR. The table has around 180,000 clones, 70% to 90% seen once; the top ten hold roughly 6.5%. Study-level points and caveats: Reports indicate that nearly half of spike-specific TCRs are directed at unmutated variant regions.

Trimming removed 4 bases at V and 9 bases at J, with 13 bases between. Germline V CDR1 and CDR2: SEHNR, FQNEAQ (reference sequence). The CDR3 spans 13 residues. The rearrangement uses TRBV7-9 and TRBJ2-1, with a weak D call TRBD1 (6 bases). This clonotype originated in an adult in good health. The sequencing here drew on peripheral blood, taken on day 0 of AZD1222 vaccination. The CDR3 DNA sequence: TGTGCCAGCAGCTCCGGGACCAGGGGTGAGCAGTTCTTC. Protein product: CASSSGTRGEQFF.